Below are 18 T cell receptor beta chains sequenced from a single sample in a study of T cell clonotyping in hematopoietic cell transplantation. Libraries were prepared by immunoSEQ multiplex PCR; TCRdb keeps only in-frame clonotypes and omits some of them. The sample lists 70,000 or so clones, 94% occurring once. Input material: peripheral blood mononuclear cells. The receptors were gathered from a man in his fifties in good health. Some clones in this sample may be carry-over from other donors' samples.

This chain uses TRBV19 with TRBJ1-3, with D uncertain. Per the germline V gene, CDR1 is LNHDA and CDR2 is SQIVND (reference sequence). Trimming took 1 base from V and 0 from J, leaving 7 bases between them. CDR3 size: 15 residues. The CDR3 nucleotides are TGTGCCAGTAGTATAGGGACGTCCTCTGGAAACACCATATATTTT. Translated: CASSIGTSSGNTIYF.

In nucleotides, the CDR3 is TGTGCCAGCCAGGAAAGCGGGGGGGCACGCAATGAGCAGTTCTTC. Translation: CASQESGGARNEQFF. V and J are TRBV19 and TRBJ2-1, with 10 bases fitting TRBD2. From germline, CDR1 is LNHDA and CDR2 SQIVND (reference sequence). The CDR3 length is 15 residues. The V and J ends lost 9 bases and 6 bases, in that order; junction bases with no gene match: 11.

The V gene is TRBV19, the J gene TRBJ1-1; D remains unclear. CDR3 length: 14 residues. From germline, CDR1 is LNHDA and CDR2 SQIVND (reference sequence). V shed 3 bases and J shed 1 base, with 9 bases lying between them. Here the CDR3 reads CASSISLRNTEAFF. Written as DNA, the CDR3 is TGTGCCAGTAGTATTTCCCTGAGGAACACTGAAGCTTTCTTT.

The chain recombines TRBV4-1 with TRBJ1-4; the D gene is possibly TRBD1 (6 bases). The CDR3 covers 15 residues. Per the germline V gene, CDR1 is MGHRA and CDR2 is YSYEKL. Trimming took off 4 bases at V and 0 bases at J, with 9 bases between the two ends. CDR3 region: CASSRQGTTNEKLFF. Written as DNA, the CDR3 is TGCGCCAGCAGCCGTCAGGGGACAACTAATGAAAAACTGTTTTTT.

V and J are TRBV19 and TRBJ1-5; TRBD1 aligns across 8 bases. The junction had 9 bases not matched to a gene; V was cut back by 5 bases and J by 0 bases. This CDR3 comprises 17 residues. Germline V CDR1 and CDR2: LNHDA, SQIVND (reference sequence). The CDR3 sequence: CASSFAGGAYSNQPQHF. CDR3 nucleotides: TGTGCCAGTAGTTTCGCAGGGGGCGCCTATAGCAATCAGCCCCAGCATTTT.

This chain connects TRBV10-2 to TRBJ1-6, with D uncertain. Trimming took 3 bases from V and 7 from J, leaving 10 bases between them. CDR1 and CDR2 from the germline V gene are WSHSY and SAAADI. The CDR3 runs 14 residues. In DNA form, the CDR3 reads TGCGCCAGCAGTGAACCAGGACGGAATTCACCCCTCCACTTT. It codes for CASSEPGRNSPLHF.

This chain joins TRBV28 and TRBJ1-1; a weak D match, TRBD1 (5 bases). There are 12 residues in the CDR3. CDR1 is MDHEN and CDR2 is SYDVKM in the germline V gene. V was shortened by 3 bases and J by 11 bases, with 13 bases between the two germline ends. The CDR3 protein is CASSLARADAFF. CDR3 coding DNA: TGTGCCAGCAGTTTGGCCAGGGCGGACGCTTTCTTT.

The chain uses TRBV10-3 and TRBJ2-5, with 11 positions matching TRBD2. The CDR3 covers 16 residues. CDR1 is ENHRY and CDR2 is SYGVKD in the germline V gene. Trimming removed 6 bases from V and 3 bases from J; junction bases left unmatched: 9. CDR3 bases: TGTGCCATCAGCCGATCGACTAGCGGGGCCGAAGAGACCCAGTACTTC. Translation: CAISRSTSGAEETQYF.

The V call is TRBV5-5, the J call TRBJ2-7; D unclear. In germline, CDR1 is SGHKS, CDR2 YYEKEE (reference sequence). The CDR3 covers 13 residues. V lost 7 bases and J lost 3, with 14 bases in between. The CDR3 is CASHPGVDYEQYF. The CDR3 DNA reads as TGTGCCAGCCACCCAGGCGTTGACTACGAGCAGTACTTC.

This sequence joins TRBV27 and TRBJ2-7; D may be TRBD1 (6 bases). This CDR3 has 12 amino acids. V lost 7 bases and J 2 bases, leaving 9 bases between the germline ends. Germline V gene lookup returns CDR1 MNHEY and CDR2 SMNVEV (reference sequence). The CDR3 DNA reads as TGTGCCAGCAACAGGGTGGCCTACGAGCAGTACTTC. This translates into CASNRVAYEQYF.

J is TRBJ2-7 and V is TRBV27, with 12 bases lining up with TRBD2. Germline CDR1 reads MNHEY; CDR2 reads SMNVEV (reference sequence). The V segment lost 5 bases and the J segment 5 bases; nucleotides outside the gene matches: 10. This CDR3 has 16 residues. CDR3 protein: CASSPLAGGQLNEQYF. The CDR3 DNA reads as TGTGCCAGCAGTCCGCTAGCGGGGGGGCAATTGAACGAGCAGTACTTC.

The V and J genes are TRBV5-4 and TRBJ2-5, with 12 bases fitting TRBD1. The CDR3 loop spans 16 amino acids. Germline lookup yields CDR1 SGHNT and CDR2 YYREEE (reference sequence). V was pared by 4 bases and J by 4 bases, with 8 bases of the junction left unmatched. The CDR3 protein is CASSPRDRGLRETQYF. The CDR3 DNA is TGTGCCAGCAGCCCTAGGGACAGGGGGCTTAGAGAGACCCAGTACTTC.

The rearrangement joins TRBV28 to TRBJ2-7; tentatively, D is TRBD1 or TRBD2 (6 bases each). CDR1 and CDR2 from the germline V gene are MDHEN and SYDVKM. The CDR3 extends over 15 amino acids. V was cut by 6 bases and J by 4 bases, with 19 bases left in between. The chain's CDR3 is CASSLGGGRRYEQYF. In DNA, the CDR3 is TGTGCCAGCAGCCTAGGGGGAGGCAGGAGATACGAGCAGTACTTC.

The rearrangement links TRBV27 to TRBJ1-4, with TRBD1 matching 9 bases. The germline V gene has CDR1 MNHEY and CDR2 SMNVEV (reference sequence). This CDR3 region has 19 residues. The V and J ends lost 2 bases and 3 bases, in that order; junction bases with no gene match: 13. CDR3 sequence reads: CASSLRPGQGNGANEKLFF. The CDR3 DNA is TGTGCCAGCAGTTTAAGACCGGGACAGGGAAACGGTGCTAATGAAAAACTGTTTTTT.

V and J are TRBV19 and TRBJ2-1; the match to TRBD2 covers 9 bases. The CDR3 is made up of 14 amino acids. Germline V gene lookup returns CDR1 LNHDA and CDR2 SQIVND (reference sequence). V lost 10 bases to trimming and J lost 8 bases; unmatched junction nucleotides: 12. The CDR3 protein is CATHLSGSVDEQFF. The CDR3 DNA follows: TGTGCCACCCACCTTAGCGGGAGCGTTGATGAGCAGTTCTTC.

The chain couples TRBV9 to TRBJ2-3; the D gene is possibly TRBD2 (6 bases). V lost 0 bases to trimming and J lost 2 bases, with 25 bases between them. Germline-derived CDR1 and CDR2 are SGDLS and YYNGEE. There are 20 residues in the CDR3. This CDR3 is CASSVEQGGRQIYVTDTQYF. The CDR3 nucleotides read TGTGCCAGCAGCGTAGAGCAGGGAGGAAGACAAATATATGTCACAGATACGCAGTATTTT.

This sequence joins TRBV2 and TRBJ2-3; 10 bases line up with TRBD2. Germline lookup yields CDR1 SNHLY and CDR2 FYNNEI. The CDR3 has 16 residues. Trimming cost V 2 bases and J 3 bases; bases outside gene matches: 5. CDR3 bases: TGTGCCAGCAGTGAATGGACTAGCGGTAGTACAGATACGCAGTATTTT. Translation gives CASSEWTSGSTDTQYF.

The chain employs TRBV7-9 and TRBJ1-1; D is perhaps TRBD1 (6 bases). V was shortened by 0 bases and J by 6 bases, with 17 bases between the two germline ends. CDR1 and CDR2 (germline): SEHNR, FQNEAQ (reference sequence). The CDR3 length is 16 residues. The CDR3 nucleotides read TGTGCCAGCAGCTTAGCGATCGCAGGGGCGCGGGCTGAAGCTTTCTTT. Translated: CASSLAIAGARAEAFF. Together with reference TRBV7-9 and TRBJ1-1, the CDR3 gives the full variable domain: DTGVSQNPRHKITKRGQNVTFRCDPISEHNRLYWYRQTLGQGPEFLTYFQNEAQLEKSRLLSDRFSAERPKGSFSTLEIQRTEQGDSAMYLCASSLAIAGARAEAFFGQGTRLTVV.